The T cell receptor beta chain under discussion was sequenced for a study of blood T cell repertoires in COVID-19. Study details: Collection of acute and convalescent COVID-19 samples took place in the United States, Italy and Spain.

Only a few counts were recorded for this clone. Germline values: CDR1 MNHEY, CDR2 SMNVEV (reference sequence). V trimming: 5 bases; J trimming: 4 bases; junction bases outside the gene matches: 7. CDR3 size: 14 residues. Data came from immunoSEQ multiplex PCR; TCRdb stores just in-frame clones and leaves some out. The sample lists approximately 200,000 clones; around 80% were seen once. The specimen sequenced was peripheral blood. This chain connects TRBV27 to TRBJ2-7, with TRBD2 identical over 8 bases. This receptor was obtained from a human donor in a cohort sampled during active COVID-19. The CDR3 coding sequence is TGTGCCAGCAGTGGGCTAGCGGGTGGGTACGAGCAGTACTTC. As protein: CASSGLAGGYEQYF.